The text below deals with one T cell receptor (beta chain). CDR1 and CDR2 (germline): DFQATT, SNEGSKA (reference sequence). Trimming removed 0 bases at V and 9 bases at J, with 18 bases between. The CDR3 length is 15 residues. These data belong to a study of blood T cells in healthy people across ages. Sample-barcoded 5' priming and a J-beta primer mix drove a second PCR of roughly 7 to 11 cycles. Tagging of each cDNA molecule was performed by a template-switch adaptor with 12 random nucleotides. A single record per CDR3 protein comes from TCRdb applying MiXCR to the 5' RACE reads. The sample includes 550,000 to 750,000 distinct CDR3 sequences, around 21% of them seen just once. Per-sample yields of isolated PBMCs were at least 6 million. Each sample provided at least 5.5 micrograms of extracted total RNA.

The rearrangement joins TRBV20-1 to TRBJ2-1; possible D gene TRBD2, 6 bases. Sequenced material: blood. The receptor's source is a man between 65 and 85 years old in good health. CDR3 in amino acids: CSARDSRGGESEQFF. The CDR3 coding sequence is TGCAGTGCTAGAGATAGTAGGGGCGGGGAGTCTGAGCAGTTCTTC.